A selection of T cell receptor beta chains follows, all from one sample in a study of blood T cells in healthy people across ages. Using its own MiXCR run on the 5' RACE reads, TCRdb lists one record per CDR3 protein. Of almost 1 million distinct CDR3 sequences in the sample, about 51% are singletons; the top ten hold over 20%. Sequencing was performed on blood. Receptors were obtained from a woman aged 60-75 years in good health. Both conserved end residues are part of each CDR3. The D gene is left open where the match is weak. Only part of the rows carry a size: once, few, many, or a class if the clone is expanded.

D: TRBD1
J: TRBJ1-2
size: .
V: TRBV10-2
CDR3: CASSGQGANSGYTF
DNA: TGCGCCAGCAGTGGGCAGGGGGCTAATTCTGGCTACACCTTC

D: .
J: TRBJ2-7
size: .
V: TRBV30
CDR3: CAWRHSYEQYF
DNA: TGTGCCTGGAGGCATTCCTACGAGCAGTACTTC

D: .
J: TRBJ2-1
size: .
V: TRBV4-1
CDR3: CAKTLTSLNEQFF
DNA: TGCGCCAAAACGCTAACTAGTCTTAATGAGCAGTTCTTC

D: .
J: TRBJ2-3
size: .
V: TRBV29-1
CDR3: CSGSRDTDTQYF
DNA: TGCAGCGGCTCTAGGGACACAGATACGCAGTATTTT

D: TRBD2
J: TRBJ2-1
size: few
V: TRBV10-3
CDR3: CAISDPGTRYDNEQFF
DNA: TGTGCCATCAGTGATCCCGGGACTAGATATGACAATGAGCAGTTCTTC

D: .
J: TRBJ2-2
size: .
V: TRBV5-1
CDR3: CASSAGHKAKTGELFF
DNA: TGCGCCAGCAGCGCCGGACATAAGGCCAAGACCGGGGAGCTGTTTTTT

D: .
J: TRBJ2-7
size: few
V: TRBV10-3
CDR3: CAISSGAINYEQYF
DNA: TGTGCCATCAGTTCCGGGGCTATAAACTACGAGCAGTACTTC

D: .
J: TRBJ1-4
size: few
V: TRBV7-2
CDR3: CASSRGVNEKLFF
DNA: TGTGCCAGCAGCCGGGGGGTCAATGAAAAACTGTTTTTT

D: .
J: TRBJ1-5
size: .
V: TRBV4-2
CDR3: CASSQDLRGDSNQPQHF
DNA: TGTGCCAGCAGCCAAGATTTACGGGGGGATAGCAATCAGCCCCAGCATTTT

D: .
J: TRBJ2-7
size: .
V: TRBV20-1
CDR3: CSAKSPLGFYEQYF
DNA: TGCAGTGCCAAATCACCTTTGGGTTTCTACGAGCAGTACTTC

D: TRBD2
J: TRBJ2-1
size: .
V: TRBV5-1
CDR3: CASSVALAGGEQFF
DNA: TGCGCCAGCAGCGTGGCTCTAGCGGGAGGTGAGCAGTTCTTC

D: TRBD2
J: TRBJ2-3
size: .
V: TRBV12-3/TRBV12-4
CDR3: CASSVGRAGDTQYF
DNA: TGTGCCAGCAGTGTCGGGAGGGCCGGAGATACGCAGTATTTT

D: TRBD1
J: TRBJ1-2
size: .
V: TRBV2
CDR3: CATRVGTGDGYTF
DNA: TGTGCCACGAGGGTAGGGACAGGGGATGGCTACACCTTC

D: .
J: TRBJ2-3
size: medium-sized
V: TRBV20-1
CDR3: CSAARAEDTQYF
DNA: TGCAGTGCGGCCCGAGCGGAAGATACGCAGTATTTT

D: TRBD2
J: TRBJ2-1
size: .
V: TRBV15
CDR3: CATSSERPGLADNEQFF
DNA: TGTGCCACCAGCAGCGAACGGCCGGGACTAGCGGACAATGAGCAGTTCTTC

D: .
J: TRBJ2-1
size: .
V: TRBV18
CDR3: CASSPDRSYNEQFF
DNA: TGTGCCAGCTCACCGGATAGATCCTACAATGAGCAGTTCTTC

D: .
J: TRBJ2-1
size: .
V: TRBV7-2
CDR3: CASSSMRGSYNEQFF
DNA: TGTGCCAGCAGCTCGATGAGGGGCTCCTACAATGAGCAGTTCTTC

D: TRBD2
J: TRBJ2-1
size: .
V: TRBV7-9
CDR3: CASTPASGRHYNEQFF
DNA: TGTGCCAGCACGCCGGCTAGCGGGAGACATTACAATGAGCAGTTCTTC

D: TRBD2
J: TRBJ2-1
size: .
V: TRBV29-1
CDR3: CSVGTSGSRPLYNEQFF
DNA: TGCAGCGTTGGCACTAGCGGGAGTCGGCCGCTCTACAATGAGCAGTTCTTC

D: .
J: TRBJ2-1
size: .
V: TRBV7-2
CDR3: CASSFSGQPRDEQFF
DNA: TGTGCCAGCAGCTTTAGCGGACAGCCTAGGGATGAGCAGTTCTTC

D: .
J: TRBJ2-7
size: few
V: TRBV4-2
CDR3: CASSQSRGRAYEQYF
DNA: TGTGCCAGCAGCCAAAGTAGAGGCAGGGCCTACGAGCAGTACTTC

D: .
J: TRBJ2-3
size: .
V: TRBV20-1
CDR3: CSASLRVTEGDTQYF
DNA: TGCAGTGCCTCCCTCCGGGTCACAGAGGGAGATACGCAGTATTTT

D: .
J: TRBJ2-7
size: few
V: TRBV10-3
CDR3: CAITAGEIHEQYF
DNA: TGTGCCATCACCGCAGGGGAGATCCACGAGCAGTACTTC

D: .
J: TRBJ2-3
size: few
V: TRBV12-3/TRBV12-4
CDR3: CASRPATSTDTQYF
DNA: TGTGCCAGCAGGCCCGCGACCAGCACAGATACGCAGTATTTT

D: TRBD2
J: TRBJ2-1
size: .
V: TRBV10-3
CDR3: CAISEYETSDLGEQFF
DNA: TGTGCCATCAGTGAGTATGAGACTAGCGACCTAGGTGAGCAGTTCTTC

D: TRBD2
J: TRBJ2-7
size: .
V: TRBV7-6
CDR3: CASSYGLANSYEQYF
DNA: TGTGCCAGCAGCTACGGACTAGCGAACTCCTACGAGCAGTACTTC

D: .
J: TRBJ2-1
size: .
V: TRBV3-1
CDR3: CASSQSVSEQFF
DNA: TGTGCCAGCAGCCAGTCCGTTAGTGAGCAGTTCTTC

D: .
J: TRBJ2-5
size: many
V: TRBV29-1
CDR3: CSAESGTQYF
DNA: TGCAGCGCCGAGTCGGGGACCCAGTACTTC

D: .
J: TRBJ2-5
size: .
V: TRBV28
CDR3: CASSLSGQGVFDEQYF
DNA: TGTGCCAGCAGTTTATCGGGCCAGGGAGTATTTGATGAGCAGTACTTC

D: .
J: TRBJ2-7
size: .
V: TRBV6-2/TRBV6-3
CDR3: CASSYARSYEQYF
DNA: TGTGCCAGCAGTTACGCCCGCTCCTACGAGCAGTACTTC

D: .
J: TRBJ2-4
size: .
V: TRBV27
CDR3: CASRYRGGIQYF
DNA: TGTGCCAGCAGGTACAGGGGGGGCATTCAGTACTTC

D: TRBD1
J: TRBJ1-1
size: .
V: TRBV12-3/TRBV12-4
CDR3: CASSIIDRGPEAFF
DNA: TGTGCCAGCAGTATAATTGACAGGGGACCTGAAGCTTTCTTT

D: TRBD2
J: TRBJ2-5
size: .
V: TRBV20-1
CDR3: CSAALEREGVGETQYF
DNA: TGCAGTGCGGCCTTGGAGCGGGAGGGAGTGGGAGAGACCCAGTACTTC

D: TRBD1
J: TRBJ2-4
size: few
V: TRBV2
CDR3: CASSETGAVGGIQYF
DNA: TGTGCCAGCAGTGAGACAGGGGCTGTCGGGGGCATTCAGTACTTC

D: TRBD2
J: TRBJ2-7
size: once
V: TRBV28
CDR3: CASRGRLAGVGPYNEQYF
DNA: TGTGCCAGCAGGGGGCGACTAGCGGGAGTTGGCCCCTACAATGAGCAGTACTTC

D: TRBD2
J: TRBJ2-3
size: few
V: TRBV7-2
CDR3: CASSSLLSGGGDTQYF
DNA: TGTGCCAGCAGCTCCCTTCTGAGCGGGGGAGGGGATACGCAGTATTTT

D: .
J: TRBJ1-2
size: .
V: TRBV5-1
CDR3: CASSLLTVYGYTF
DNA: TGCGCCAGCAGCTTGTTGACAGTCTATGGCTACACCTTC

D: .
J: TRBJ2-1
size: .
V: TRBV14
CDR3: CASSHWDNEQFF
DNA: TGTGCCAGCAGCCACTGGGACAATGAGCAGTTCTTC

D: .
J: TRBJ2-1
size: .
V: TRBV27
CDR3: CASSSQRAHSYNEQFF
DNA: TGTGCCAGCAGCTCCCAGCGGGCCCACTCCTACAATGAGCAGTTCTTC

D: .
J: TRBJ2-1
size: .
V: TRBV6-1
CDR3: CASSGVGHEQFF
DNA: TGTGCCAGCAGTGGGGTAGGCCATGAGCAGTTCTTC

D: TRBD2
J: TRBJ2-2
size: .
V: TRBV24-1
CDR3: CATSGLAGDYGELFF
DNA: TGTGCCACCAGCGGACTAGCGGGAGATTACGGGGAGCTGTTTTTT